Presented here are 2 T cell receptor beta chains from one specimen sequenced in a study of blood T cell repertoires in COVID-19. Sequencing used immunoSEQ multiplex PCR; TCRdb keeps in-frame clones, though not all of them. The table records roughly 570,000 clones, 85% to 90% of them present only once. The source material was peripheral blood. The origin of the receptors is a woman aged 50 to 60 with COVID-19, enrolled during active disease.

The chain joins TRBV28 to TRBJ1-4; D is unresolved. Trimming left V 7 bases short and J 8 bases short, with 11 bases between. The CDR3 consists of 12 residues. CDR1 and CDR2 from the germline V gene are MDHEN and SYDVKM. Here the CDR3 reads CASTPTREKLFF. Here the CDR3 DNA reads TGTGCCAGCACTCCCACGAGGGAAAAACTGTTTTTT.

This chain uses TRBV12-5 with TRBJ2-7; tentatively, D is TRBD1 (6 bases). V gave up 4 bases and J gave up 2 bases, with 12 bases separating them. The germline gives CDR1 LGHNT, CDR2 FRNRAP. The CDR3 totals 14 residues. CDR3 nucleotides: TGTGCTAGTGGTTCAGGGGTTCCCCCCTACGAGCAGTACTTC. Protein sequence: CASGSGVPPYEQYF.